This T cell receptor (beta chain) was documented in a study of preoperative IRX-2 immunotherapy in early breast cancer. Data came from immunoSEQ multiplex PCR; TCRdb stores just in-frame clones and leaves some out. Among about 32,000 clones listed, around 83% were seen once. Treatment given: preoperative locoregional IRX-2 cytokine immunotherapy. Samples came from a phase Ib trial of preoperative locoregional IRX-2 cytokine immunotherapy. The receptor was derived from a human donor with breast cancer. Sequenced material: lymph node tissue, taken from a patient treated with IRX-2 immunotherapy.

The CDR3 sequence: CAWGGGRYYGYTF. The CDR3 DNA follows: TGTGCCTGGGGTGGAGGGAGGTACTATGGCTACACCTTC. The gene calls are TRBV30 and TRBJ1-2; no clear D. Trimming took 5 bases from V and 3 from J, leaving 13 bases between them. The CDR3 totals 13 residues. Germline CDR1 reads GTSNPN; CDR2 reads SVGIG (reference sequence).